The 14 T cell receptor beta chains below were found in one sample sequenced in a study of Ad26.COV2.S vaccination and SARS-CoV-2 variants. Indicated treatment: some 20 received Ad26.COV2.S at low or high dose, single or two shots; about five received placebo; per-sample allocation not given. Sampling was done on day 63 after the first vaccine or placebo injection. TCRdb keeps only in-frame clones here, not all; method: immunoSEQ multiplex PCR. Among hundreds of thousands of clones listed, roughly nine tenths were seen once. Sample: peripheral blood, taken in a trial of Ad26.COV2.S vaccine versus placebo. Receptors originate from a person aged 18-60 years who received the Ad26.COV2.S COVID-19 vaccine or a placebo.

With regard to this clone: Other DNA sequences in this specimen translate into the identical CDR3. This chain connects TRBV7-3 to TRBJ2-3; 11 positions match TRBD1. CDR1 and CDR2 (germline): SGHTA, FQGTGA. This CDR3 contains 13 residues. V was pared by 5 bases and J by 9 bases, with 4 bases of the junction left unmatched. This CDR3 reads CASSLRDRGTQYF. For the CDR3, the DNA is TGTGCCAGCAGCCTAAGGGACAGGGGGACGCAGTATTTT.

This clone was observed a handful of times. The genes are TRBV3-1 (or the pseudogene TRBV3-2) and TRBJ2-7; D might be TRBD1 (5 bases). Looked up from germline, CDR1 is LGHDT and CDR2 is YNNKEL (reference sequence). V was trimmed by 2 bases and J by 1 base, leaving 12 bases between them. This CDR3 region has 15 residues. The CDR3 DNA follows: TGTGCCAGCAGCCAACATGGACAAGTTTCCTACGAGCAGTACTTC. Translating it yields CASSQHGQVSYEQYF.

The rearrangement uses TRBV25-1 and TRBJ1-4, with 8 bases fitting TRBD1. The junction had 4 bases not matched to a gene; V was cut back by 4 bases and J by 6 bases. In germline, CDR1 is MGHDK, CDR2 SYGVNS. The CDR3 runs 14 residues. The CDR3 DNA follows: TGTGCCAGCAGTGCAGGGGGCTGGGATGAAAAACTGTTTTTT. Its translation is CASSAGGWDEKLFF.

The genes are TRBV9 and TRBJ1-2; tentative D call: TRBD1 (6 bases). There are 16 residues in the CDR3. V lost 0 bases, J lost 1 base, and 13 bases lay in between. Per the germline V gene, CDR1 is SGDLS and CDR2 is YYNGEE. The CDR3 coding sequence is TGTGCCAGCAGCGTAGGAGCAGGGGCTAATAACTATGGCTACACCTTC. Protein: CASSVGAGANNYGYTF.

This sequence joins TRBV5-1 and TRBJ1-2, with 8 bases that match TRBD1. V lost 0 bases and J lost 6; bases outside the gene matches: 10. Per the germline V gene, CDR1 is SGHRS and CDR2 is YFSETQ. The CDR3 sequence is 16 residues long. Written as DNA, the CDR3 is TGCGCCAGCAGCTTGGCCGAGGCAGGGGGCGCGGATGGCTACACCTTC. Its translation is CASSLAEAGGADGYTF.

The J gene is TRBJ1-1, the V gene TRBV3-1 (or the pseudogene TRBV3-2); 10 bases are shared with TRBD1. Trimming took 4 bases from V and 5 from J; bases not matched to a gene: 13. The CDR3 contains 17 residues. Germline CDR1 and CDR2: LGHDT and YNNKEL (reference sequence). The CDR3: CASSLGTGAARRTEAFF. CDR3 coding DNA: TGTGCCAGCAGCCTGGGGACAGGGGCGGCCCGTCGGACTGAAGCTTTCTTT.

This sequence joins TRBV30 and TRBJ2-3; D perhaps matches TRBD1 (5 bases). The V and J ends lost 0 bases and 5 bases respectively, with 9 bases between them. The germline CDR1 and CDR2 sequences are GTSNPN and SVGIG (reference sequence). This CDR3 spans 13 amino acids. The CDR3 nucleotides read TGTGCCTGGAGTGTAGCAGGGATAGATACGCAGTATTTT. It yields the protein CAWSVAGIDTQYF.

The CDR3 nucleotides are TGTGCCATCCGGAAGTCCAGCGATGATACGCAGTATTTT. Its protein product is CAIRKSSDDTQYF. The chain carries TRBV28 and TRBJ2-3; D is uncertain. This CDR3 has 13 residues. Trimming took 10 bases from V and 6 from J, leaving 17 bases between them. Germline lookup yields CDR1 MDHEN and CDR2 SYDVKM.

This chain links TRBV19 with TRBJ2-1; 7 bases agree with TRBD1. CDR3 length: 15 amino acids. V lost 4 bases to trimming and J lost 8 bases; unmatched junction nucleotides: 11. The germline V gene encodes CDR1 LNHDA and CDR2 SQIVND (reference sequence). CDR3 sequence: CASSRDRDLSDEQFF. The CDR3 DNA sequence: TGTGCCAGTAGTAGAGACAGGGACCTGTCCGATGAGCAGTTCTTC.

This chain connects TRBV12-2 to TRBJ2-7; the tabulated D call, TRBD1, remains unverified against the DNA. TRBV12-2 is designated a pseudogene. The CDR3 runs to 17 residues. CDR3 sequence (DNA): TGTGCAAGTCGCTTAGAAAGGGGGTGGACAGGTTGCCTGGAGCAGTACTTC. Translating gives CASRLERGWTGCLEQYF.

This clone was counted once. The chain combines TRBV5-4 with TRBJ2-5; TRBD1 matches at 8 bases. Germline values: CDR1 SGHNT, CDR2 YYREEE (reference sequence). The CDR3 is 14 residues long. The V and J ends lost 4 bases and 1 base, in that order; junction bases with no gene match: 3. DNA for the CDR3: TGTGCCAGCAGCATAGGACAGGGCCAAGAGACCCAGTACTTC. It translates to CASSIGQGQETQYF.

The chain combines TRBV4-1 with TRBJ1-3; D uncertain. The V end lost 1 base, the J end lost 5 bases, and 18 bases lay between the germline ends. Germline V lookup: CDR1 MGHRA, CDR2 YSYEKL. The CDR3 consists of 17 residues. CDR3 nucleotide sequence: TGCGCCAGCAGCCAAGGTATAGGCCCGCTCTGGCGAAACACCATATATTTT. It codes for CASSQGIGPLWRNTIYF.

The CDR3 nucleotides are TGTGCCAGCAGTTACTCAGGACCTAGCACAGATACGCAGTATTTT. Protein sequence: CASSYSGPSTDTQYF. This chain connects TRBV6-5 to TRBJ2-3; D is unclear. The CDR3 runs 15 residues. Germline lookup yields CDR1 MNHEY and CDR2 SVGAGI. V was trimmed by 0 bases and J by 0 bases, leaving 7 bases between them.

V usage is TRBV15 and J usage is TRBJ2-5; 12 bases map to TRBD2. The length of the CDR3 is 18 residues. The germline V gene encodes CDR1 LNHNV and CDR2 YYDKDF (reference sequence). Losses at the gene ends were 1 base for V and 2 bases for J; bases not matched to a gene: 8. CDR3 bases: TGTGCCACCAGCAGAGGGCCCTTACTAGCGGGGGGACAAGAGACCCAGTACTTC. This gives the protein CATSRGPLLAGGQETQYF.